This TCR beta chain emerged from a study of cytomegalovirus exposure and HLA in healthy donors. Method: immunoSEQ multiplex PCR; TCRdb's copy keeps in-frame clones and lacks some. Seen here are over 120,000 clones, about 94% observed once, and the top ten hold less than 2%. This CDR3 contains 16 residues. Germline CDR1 SGHDN, CDR2 FVKESK. Trimming pared 4 bases from V and 0 bases from J, leaving 10 bases between. The sequencing input was PBMCs. The TCR sequence derives from a man in his late teens or twenties in good health and CMV-seropositive. V is TRBV14 and J is TRBJ2-6, with D unclear. CDR3 in DNA: TGTGCCAGCAGCCCCCACAGAAACTCTGGGGCCAACGTCCTGACTTTC. It yields the protein CASSPHRNSGANVLTF.